This T cell receptor (beta chain) was retrieved from a study of neoadjuvant nivolumab and ipilimumab in lung cancer. General study points: Resected tumors had greater TCR richness and clonality than uninvolved lung.

Worth noting for this clone: The target antigen is unknown.

Assay used: immunoSEQ multiplex PCR; TCRdb lists only in-frame clones, some missing. The sample lists 10,000 or so clones, 60% to 80% occurring once. This CDR3 contains 14 residues. Trimming cost V 5 bases and J 4 bases, with 14 bases left between them. The V gene's germline CDR1 is MNHNY and CDR2 SVGAGI (reference sequence). The starting material was tumor tissue, obtained after neoadjuvant nivolumab, alone or with ipilimumab, at or shortly before surgery. The sequence was obtained from an adult with non-small cell lung cancer. The chain uses TRBV6-6 and TRBJ1-2; D perhaps matches TRBD1 (5 bases). CDR3 residues: CASSPGRSFYGYTF. The CDR3 nucleotides read TGTGCCAGCAGTCCGGGACGGTCTTTCTATGGCTACACCTTC.